Here is one TCR beta chain with its context. Antigen specificity is unknown. This was the immunoSEQ v3.0 assay at survey level. For every sample, sequencing targeted roughly 40,000-55,000 T-cell genomes. Profiled with immunoSEQ multiplex PCR; TCRdb holds only in-frame clones, not every one. The sample contains some 21,000 clones, 88% of which appear only once. This sample was included in a study of long-term antiretroviral therapy in people with HIV. Per germline, CDR1 SGHNT and CDR2 YYREEE (reference sequence). CDR3 size: 15 residues. V was pared by 4 bases and J by 3 bases, with 5 bases of the junction left unmatched. Whole-study results and caveats: Regardless of time point, clones expanded before ART dominated the repertoire. In the period from the mid-2000s to the late 2010s, blood was collected, possibly under older ART regimens. Subsequent to ART, diversity was augmented yet persisted below that of transplant donor controls.

The chain employs TRBV5-4 and TRBJ1-5; 9 nucleotides agree with TRBD1. The source material was unsorted PBMCs, sampled 2.3 years after starting antiretroviral therapy. The clonotype was recovered from a man aged 60-69 years with HIV. This chain's CDR3 is CASSADRGPNQPQHF. The CDR3, as DNA: TGTGCCAGCAGCGCGGACAGGGGACCCAATCAGCCCCAGCATTTT.